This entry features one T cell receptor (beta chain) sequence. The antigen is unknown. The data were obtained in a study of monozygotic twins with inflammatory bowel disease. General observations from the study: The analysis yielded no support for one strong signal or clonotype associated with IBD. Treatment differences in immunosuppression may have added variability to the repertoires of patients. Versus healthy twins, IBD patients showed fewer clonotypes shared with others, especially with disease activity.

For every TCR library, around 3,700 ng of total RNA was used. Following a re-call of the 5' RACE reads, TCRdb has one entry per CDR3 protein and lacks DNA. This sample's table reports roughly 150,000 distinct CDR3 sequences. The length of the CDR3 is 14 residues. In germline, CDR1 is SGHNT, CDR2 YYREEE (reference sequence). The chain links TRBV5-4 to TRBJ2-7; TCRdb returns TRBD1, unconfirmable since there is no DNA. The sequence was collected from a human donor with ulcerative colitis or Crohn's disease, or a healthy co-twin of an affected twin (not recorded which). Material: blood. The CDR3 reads CASSLEGPYYEQYF.